The 14 T cell receptor beta chains listed next were all sequenced from one sample in a study of cytomegalovirus exposure and HLA in healthy donors. The primer mix had 60 Vbeta and 13 Jbeta primers. Here immunoSEQ multiplex PCR was the method, and the copy in TCRdb shows in-frame clones only, minus some. The table includes 150,000 to 200,000 clones, approximately 78% detected once. The sequenced sample consisted of PBMCs. Receptors were obtained from a woman aged 25 to 39 in good health and CMV-seropositive.

This clone was detected only a few times. The genes are TRBV4-1 and TRBJ1-2; TRBD1 matches at 7 bases. Germline-derived CDR1 and CDR2 are MGHRA and YSYEKL. The CDR3 extends over 12 amino acids. Trimming at V came to 1 base and at J to 8 bases, leaving 1 base not matched to a gene. The CDR3 is CASSQVDRGYTF. CDR3 nucleotides: TGCGCCAGCAGCCAAGTGGACAGGGGCTACACCTTC.

The chain uses TRBV18 and TRBJ1-2; weak D call: TRBD1 (6 bases). The CDR3 is 15 amino acids. Trimming took 3 bases from V and 0 from J, leaving 11 bases between them. Germline CDR1 and CDR2: KGHSH and LQKENI. CDR3 region: CASSPRGAPNYGYTF. CDR3 in DNA: TGTGCCAGCTCACCCCGGGGGGCTCCTAACTATGGCTACACCTTC.

This clone was picked up one time. As DNA, the CDR3 is TGTGCCAGCAGCTCACCGGACAGGTCTTACGAGCAGTACTTC. Translating gives CASSSPDRSYEQYF. V is TRBV7-2 and J is TRBJ2-7; 7 bases are a match to TRBD1. The germline CDR1 and CDR2 sequences are SGHTA and FQGNSA. This CDR3 spans 14 amino acids. V dropped 4 bases and J dropped 4; count of bases not matched to a gene: 7.

This chain uses TRBV11-2 with TRBJ2-1; 12 bases align to TRBD2. The V segment lost 11 bases and the J segment 7 bases; nucleotides outside the gene matches: 9. Germline V gene data show CDR1 as SGHAT and CDR2 as FQNNGV. The CDR3 contains 14 residues. For the CDR3, the DNA is TGTGCCGCCAAGAGGACTAGCGGGATGAATGAGCAGTTCTTC. Translated, it gives CAAKRTSGMNEQFF.

This chain uses TRBV18 with TRBJ1-5; 8 bases line up with TRBD1. This CDR3 region has 16 residues. After removal of 1 base from V and 1 base from J, the junction contained 3 bases not matched to a gene. From germline, CDR1 is KGHSH and CDR2 LQKENI. Here the CDR3 reads CASSPRQGRSNQPQHF. The DNA for the CDR3 is TGTGCCAGCTCACCACGACAGGGGCGAAGCAATCAGCCCCAGCATTTT.

This chain uses TRBV4-1 with TRBJ1-1; 7 bases agree with TRBD1. The V gene end was trimmed by 5 bases and the J gene end by 6 bases; junction bases not matched to a gene: 12. This CDR3 is 15 amino acids long. The germline V gene encodes CDR1 MGHRA and CDR2 YSYEKL. The CDR3, as DNA: TGCGCCAGCAGCAGGGACAGTGGACCCTCCCCTGAAGCTTTCTTT. This translates into CASSRDSGPSPEAFF.

This clone was detected a few times. Written as DNA, the CDR3 is TGCAGCGTTGTCGAACTGTCTTCTGGAAACACCATATATTTT. Translated, it gives CSVVELSSGNTIYF. The rearrangement links TRBV29-1 to TRBJ1-3; unclear D gene. This CDR3 spans 14 amino acids. The V end was cut by 4 bases, the J end by 1 base, with 11 bases between. Germline lookup yields CDR1 SQVTM and CDR2 ANQGSEA. Combining the CDR3 with reference TRBV29-1 and TRBJ1-3 gives the whole variable domain SAVISQKPSRDICQRGTSLTIQCQVDSQVTMMFWYRQQPGQSLTLIATANQGSEATYESGFVIDKFPISRPNLTFSTLTVSNMSPEDSSIYLCSVVELSSGNTIYFGEGSWLTVV.

The rearrangement links TRBV6-1 to TRBJ1-2; D uncertain. Per germline, CDR1 MNHNS and CDR2 SASEGT. Deletions cut 1 base from V and 7 bases from J, with 13 bases between. This CDR3 has 14 amino acids. The CDR3, as DNA: TGTGCCAGCAGTGAAGTGGAGGGTTCAGCTGGCTACACCTTC. It is translated as CASSEVEGSAGYTF.

As DNA, the CDR3 is TGTGCCAGCAGCCAAGAGGCCTCGGGACAAGATGAAAAACTGTTTTTT. As protein: CASSQEASGQDEKLFF. The chain joins TRBV4-2 to TRBJ1-4; D possibly corresponds to TRBD1 (6 bases). From germline, CDR1 is LGHNA and CDR2 YNFKEQ. The germline V and J ends were trimmed by 0 bases and 6 bases, with 14 bases remaining between them. CDR3 length: 16 residues.

J is TRBJ2-3 and V is TRBV29-1, with TRBD1 matching 9 bases. Germline V gene lookup returns CDR1 SQVTM and CDR2 ANQGSEA. The J segment lost 1 base and the V segment lost 4 bases, leaving 0 bases of the junction unmatched. There are 13 residues in the CDR3. The CDR3 here is CSVGDRGTDTQYF. For the CDR3, the DNA is TGCAGCGTTGGGGACAGGGGCACAGATACGCAGTATTTT.

The chain is built from TRBV5-1 and TRBJ1-3; 7 nucleotides match TRBD1. The CDR3 is made up of 16 amino acids. V trimming: 0 bases; J trimming: 0 bases; junction bases outside the gene matches: 3. CDR1 SGHRS and CDR2 YFSETQ come from the germline V gene. In DNA form, the CDR3 reads TGCGCCAGCAGCTTGGGACAGGGCAACTCTGGAAACACCATATATTTT. Translated: CASSLGQGNSGNTIYF.

This chain connects TRBV7-3 to TRBJ2-5; D call uncertain. The CDR3 has 15 amino acids. Trimming stripped 4 bases from V and 1 base from J, with 13 bases between. Germline CDR1 is SGHTA and CDR2 is FQGTGA. The CDR3 nucleotides read TGTGCCAGCAGCTCCGGCCCGGGTTCCCAAGAGACCCAGTACTTC. The encoded protein is CASSSGPGSQETQYF. Filled out from reference TRBV7-3 and TRBJ2-5, the complete variable domain reads GAGVSQTPSNKVTEKGKYVELRCDPISGHTALYWYRQSLGQGPEFLIYFQGTGAADDSGLPNDRFFAVRPEGSVSTLKIQRTERGDSAVYLCASSSGPGSQETQYFGPGTRLLVL.

Comments on this clone: With a far larger clone one base away, a read error is the likely cause. Other DNA sequences in this sample translate to the same CDR3. The J gene is TRBJ2-7, the V gene TRBV7-2; no definite D call. CDR3 length: 12 amino acids. Looked up from germline, CDR1 is SGHTA and CDR2 is FQGNSA. The V end was cut by 1 base, the J end by 2 bases, with 3 bases between. This CDR3 reads CASSLDTYEQYF. For the CDR3, the DNA is TGTGCCAGCAGCTTAGACACCTACGAGCAGTACTTC.

This rearrangement joins TRBV5-1 to TRBJ1-3; 8 bases line up with TRBD1. The CDR3 has 15 residues. The V gene's germline CDR1 is SGHRS and CDR2 YFSETQ. The V gene end was trimmed by 0 bases and the J gene end by 3 bases; junction bases not matched to a gene: 2. The CDR3 reads CASSLDRGFGNTIYF. The CDR3 nucleotides read TGCGCCAGCAGCTTGGACAGGGGGTTTGGAAACACCATATATTTT.